The rows below give T cell receptor beta chains drawn from one sample of a study of blood T cells in healthy people across ages. Via MiXCR, TCRdb re-called the 5' RACE reads, giving one row per CDR3 protein. The sample holds 450,000 to 700,000 distinct CDR3 sequences, roughly 29% seen once. Sequenced: blood. The receptors derive from a woman aged 70-85 years in good health. The CDR3 runs from the conserved cysteine through the conserved F or W. Fields, in order: J gene, D gene, V gene, clone size, CDR3 DNA, CDR3 protein. The D gene is left open where the match is weak. Where a row states a size, it is once, few, many or the class of an expanded clone; other rows omit it.

TRBJ1-2,TRBD1,TRBV2,once,TGTGCCAGCAGTGTTCGGGACAGGGGCAACTATGGCTACACCTTC,CASSVRDRGNYGYTF
TRBJ1-2,TRBD1,TRBV5-1,many,TGCGCCAGCAGTTCCCAGGGGGCCGGCTATGGCTACACCTTC,CASSSQGAGYGYTF
TRBJ1-1,NA,TRBV12-3/TRBV12-4,NA,TGTGCCAGCATGAACACTGAAGCTTTCTTT,CASMNTEAFF
TRBJ1-5,NA,TRBV20-1,NA,TGCAGTGCACAGGTACATAGCAAACAGCCCCAGCATTTT,CSAQVHSKQPQHF
TRBJ2-3,NA,TRBV20-1,many,TGCAGTGCTAAGGACAGTACTAGCACAGATACGCAGTATTTT,CSAKDSTSTDTQYF
TRBJ1-6,TRBD1,TRBV7-8,NA,TGTGCCAGCAGCTCCCCGGGGACAGGTCCTTCACCCCTCCACTTT,CASSSPGTGPSPLHF
TRBJ2-3,TRBD2,TRBV4-3,NA,TGCGCCAGCAGCAGGAGTAGCGGGGAATCAGATACGCAGTATTTT,CASSRSSGESDTQYF
TRBJ1-1,TRBD1,TRBV9,few,TGTGCCGGCAGCGTAACACCACAGGGGGAGAACACTGAAGCTTTCTTT,CAGSVTPQGENTEAFF
TRBJ1-4,TRBD1,TRBV7-2,NA,TGTGCCCGTACCCCCCGGGACAGGGGGCGTTCTGAAAAACTGTTTTTT,CARTPRDRGRSEKLFF
TRBJ2-5,NA,TRBV10-3,few,TGTGCCATCAGTGGTTCAATGGGGGCGAAAGAGACCCAGTACTTC,CAISGSMGAKETQYF
TRBJ2-1,TRBD2,TRBV5-1,NA,TGCGCCAGCAGCCTGAGGCCTAGCGGGGGGCTCTTCAATGAGCAGTTCTTC,CASSLRPSGGLFNEQFF
TRBJ2-5,TRBD1,TRBV28,NA,TGTGCCAGCAGTTTAGGCAGGGGGCGGAATAAGGTAGAGACCCAGTACTTC,CASSLGRGRNKVETQYF
TRBJ2-3,NA,TRBV2,NA,TGTGCCAGCAGTCCTCCTTGGGGAGATACGCAGTATTTT,CASSPPWGDTQYF
TRBJ2-3,NA,TRBV6-5,NA,TGTGCCAGCAGTTACTTCTCGATGACTAGCACAGATACGCAGTATTTT,CASSYFSMTSTDTQYF
TRBJ2-4,TRBD2,TRBV2,NA,TGTGCCAGCAGTGAAGCGCGCGGGGGTACAAGAAACATTCAGTACTTC,CASSEARGGTRNIQYF
TRBJ2-4,TRBD1,TRBV7-9,once,TGTGCCAGCAGCTATTCCCCCACAGGGGGCGCAAACATTCAGTACTTC,CASSYSPTGGANIQYF
TRBJ2-3,TRBD2,TRBV7-9,NA,TGTGCCAGCAGCGGAGCGGGGGGTGCAACAGATACGCAGTATTTT,CASSGAGGATDTQYF
TRBJ2-4,NA,TRBV20-1,NA,TGCAGTGCCAGCACTGACTTAGGCAAAAACATTCAGTACTTC,CSASTDLGKNIQYF
TRBJ2-1,TRBD2,TRBV3-1,NA,TGTGCCAGCAGCGATACTAGCGGCAATGAGCAGTTCTTC,CASSDTSGNEQFF
TRBJ1-2,NA,TRBV5-1,few,TGCGCCAGCAGCTTGACAGAAGTTAACTATGGCTACACCTTC,CASSLTEVNYGYTF
TRBJ2-5,NA,TRBV11-3,many,TGTGCCAGCAGCTATTTTCAAGAGACCCAGTACTTC,CASSYFQETQYF
TRBJ2-1,NA,TRBV28,few,TGTGCCAGCAGCCCGGTAGGGGGCGGGGCCCTTCGAGAGCAGTTCTTC,CASSPVGGGALREQFF
TRBJ2-1,TRBD2,TRBV6-2/TRBV6-3,few,TGTGCCAGCAGTCAGAGCGGGGGATTTGATGAGCAGTTCTTC,CASSQSGGFDEQFF
TRBJ1-3,TRBD1,TRBV7-2,few,TGTGCCGGCAGCCGGGGGGACAGGTTCTCTGGAAACACCATATATTTT,CAGSRGDRFSGNTIYF
TRBJ2-5,NA,TRBV29-1,NA,TGCAGCGTTTCCTCGAGCTCTTCTGGAGGAACCCAGTACTTC,CSVSSSSSGGTQYF
TRBJ2-1,TRBD2,TRBV20-1,NA,TGCAGTGCTAGTGTTAGCGGGTGGGGTGAGCAGTTCTTC,CSASVSGWGEQFF
TRBJ2-5,TRBD1,TRBV6-6,NA,TGTGCCAGCAGTGGACAGGGAGGACAGACCCAGTACTTC,CASSGQGGQTQYF
TRBJ2-7,NA,TRBV4-3,NA,TGCGCCAGCAGCCAAGAGCCGGGTTACTACGAGCAGTACTTC,CASSQEPGYYEQYF
TRBJ1-1,NA,TRBV3-1,NA,TGTGCCAGCAGAAACAAGGCTGAAGCTTCCTTT,CASRNKAEASF
TRBJ1-2,TRBD1,TRBV20-1,once,TGCAGTGCGACCGGAACAGGGGATAACTATGGCTACACCTTC,CSATGTGDNYGYTF
TRBJ2-2,TRBD1,TRBV4-1,NA,TGCGCCAGCAGCCCCCGGACAGGATCCCTTCTCGAGCTGTTTTTT,CASSPRTGSLLELFF
TRBJ2-7,NA,TRBV14,NA,TGTGCCAGCAGCCAAGTTCGGGAAACCGAGCAGTACTTC,CASSQVRETEQYF
TRBJ2-7,NA,TRBV5-1,few,TGCGCCAGCAGCCCACCTCGGACCACCTACGAGCAGTACTTC,CASSPPRTTYEQYF
TRBJ2-2,NA,TRBV7-2,NA,TGTGCCAGCAGCTTAACAGGGTTGGGGAACACCGGGGAGCTGTTTTTT,CASSLTGLGNTGELFF
TRBJ1-2,TRBD1,TRBV20-1,NA,TGCAGTGCTAGTCCCGGGACAGCGACCGCCTATGGCTACACCTTC,CSASPGTATAYGYTF
TRBJ1-2,NA,TRBV2,NA,TGTGCCAGCAGTGAAACGGCCGCAAGGGAGGGCTACACCTTC,CASSETAAREGYTF
TRBJ2-7,NA,TRBV25-1,NA,TGTGCCACCAAAGGTGCAGGGGAAGCCTACGAGCAGTACTTC,CATKGAGEAYEQYF
TRBJ1-1,NA,TRBV21-1,few,TGTGCCAGCAGCAAACAAAGGGGACAGGATAAGGCTTTCTTT,CASSKQRGQDKAFF
TRBJ1-1,NA,TRBV20-1,NA,TGCAGTGCTAGAGATGGGGCCAAATTGAACACTGAAGCTTTCTTT,CSARDGAKLNTEAFF
TRBJ2-7,NA,TRBV9,few,TGTGCCAGCAGCGTAGGGGGGGCGATGACCTACGAGCAGTACTTC,CASSVGGAMTYEQYF
TRBJ1-2,NA,TRBV9,NA,TGTGCCAGCAGCGCAACCGGACAGAACTATGGCTACACCTTC,CASSATGQNYGYTF
TRBJ2-2,TRBD1,TRBV10-3,few,TGTGCCATCAGTGAGGGCCAGGGGGCGCGCACCGGGGAGCTGTTTTTT,CAISEGQGARTGELFF
TRBJ1-4,TRBD1,TRBV7-9,NA,TGTGCCAGCAGTTCCGGGACAGGGGAAAAACTGTTTTTT,CASSSGTGEKLFF
TRBJ2-7,TRBD1,TRBV5-1,few,TGCGCCAGCAGCCCCTACTCAGAGACAGGGTCGTACGAGCAGTACTTC,CASSPYSETGSYEQYF
TRBJ2-6,NA,TRBV28,few,TGTGCCAGCAGTTTTGGGGCTCTAGGGGCCAACGTCCTGACTTTC,CASSFGALGANVLTF
TRBJ1-2,NA,TRBV20-1,NA,TGCAGCTCAGTTCCCCGCAGTAGCTATGGCTACACCTTC,CSSVPRSSYGYTF
TRBJ1-2,NA,TRBV12-3/TRBV12-4,NA,TGTGCCAGCAGTGACCAGGGGCTTAGAGGCTACACCTTC,CASSDQGLRGYTF
TRBJ1-4,NA,TRBV6-5,NA,TGTGCCGGCAGTTACACACACGCCAGCGGGAGGGCAACTAATGAAAAACTGTTTTTT,CAGSYTHASGRATNEKLFF
TRBJ1-1,NA,TRBV11-3,NA,TGTGCCAGCAGCCCCGGGACGGGAGACAATGCTTTCTTT,CASSPGTGDNAFF